This T cell receptor (beta chain) was sequenced in a study of shared clonotypes between healthy human individuals. The data were produced by immunoSEQ multiplex PCR, yet TCRdb's version contains in-frame clones alone and is incomplete. Seen here are about 2.1 million clones, 85% to 95% observed once, and the top ten hold about 1.8%. The CDR3 is made up of 13 amino acids. V was clipped by 7 bases and J by 6 bases, with 14 bases between them. From germline, CDR1 is MNHEY and CDR2 SMNVEV (reference sequence). Naive CD8 cells comprised CD45RO-negative, CCR7-positively selected cells, excluding terminally differentiated effector memory CD45RA+ cells.

Sequenced input: naive CD8+ T cells from PBMCs. This chain links TRBV27 with TRBJ2-3, with a weak D call TRBD1 (6 bases). This TCR came from a man in his late teens or twenties in good health. Some clones in this sample may be carry-over from other donors' samples. The CDR3: CASKVLQGDTQYF. The CDR3 DNA sequence: TGTGCCAGCAAGGTTCTTCAGGGGGATACGCAGTATTTT.